Listed here are 18 T cell receptor beta chains from one sample, sequenced in a study of blood T cells in healthy people across ages. Through a sample-barcoded 5' primer and a J-beta primer mix, a second PCR was run for roughly 7 to 12 cycles. TCRdb itself ran the 5' RACE reads through MiXCR, one entry per CDR3 protein. Here the sample spans about 1,400,000 distinct CDR3 sequences, about 43% being singletons. Sequenced input: blood. The receptors stem from a woman aged 18-35 years in good health.

The chain uses TRBV5-1 and TRBJ2-7; 9 bases agree with TRBD1. The CDR3 spans 14 residues. Germline-derived CDR1 and CDR2 are SGHRS and YFSETQ. Unmatched junction bases numbered 8, after V lost 4 bases and J lost 6 bases. CDR3 bases: TGCGCCAGCAGCGTCTCCGGGACAGGGCCCGAGCAGTACTTC. Its translation is CASSVSGTGPEQYF. The variable domain in full, completed from reference TRBV5-1 and TRBJ2-7, reads KAGVTQTPRYLIKTRGQQVTLSCSPISGHRSVSWYQQTPGQGLQFLFEYFSETQRNKGNFPGRFSGRQFSNSRSEMNVSTLELGDSALYLCASSVSGTGPEQYFGPGTRLTVT.

This clonotype was seen only a few times. This chain joins TRBV20-1 and TRBJ1-2, with D unresolved. The V end lost 1 base, the J end lost 6 bases, and 12 bases lay between the germline ends. CDR1 and CDR2 from the germline V gene are DFQATT and SNEGSKA (reference sequence). This CDR3 spans 13 amino acids. The CDR3 loop is CSARVGHGNGYTF. DNA for the CDR3: TGCAGTGCTAGAGTAGGCCATGGCAATGGCTACACCTTC.

Comments on this clonotype: This may stem from a read error, because a much larger clone lies one nucleotide away. The rearrangement links TRBV4-1 to TRBJ2-7; the D gene is possibly TRBD2 (5 bases). V was pared by 1 base and J by 3 bases, with 7 bases between. Germline-derived CDR1 and CDR2 are MGHRA and YSYEKL. This CDR3 is 13 amino acids long. The CDR3 is CASSQGGNYEQYV. CDR3 nucleotides: TGCGCCAGCAGCCAAGGAGGGAACTACGAGCAGTACGTC.

The chain's CDR3 is CASSNKTGPGTEAFF. CDR3 coding DNA: TGTGCCAGCTCGAATAAGACAGGGCCTGGCACTGAAGCTTTCTTT. The V and J genes are TRBV18 and TRBJ1-1, with 7 bases matching TRBD1. There are 15 residues in the CDR3. After removal of 6 bases from V and 4 bases from J, the junction contained 11 bases not matched to a gene. In germline, CDR1 is KGHSH, CDR2 LQKENI.

This sequence joins TRBV7-2 and TRBJ2-7, with D perhaps TRBD1 or TRBD2 (6 bases each). The V gene lost 5 bases and the J gene lost 7 bases, with 24 bases spanning the gap. CDR1 and CDR2 from the germline V gene are SGHTA and FQGNSA. The CDR3 sequence is 16 residues long. The CDR3 loop is CASSPDWGAPADEQYF. DNA for the CDR3: TGTGCCAGCAGCCCTGACTGGGGGGCCCCTGCGGATGAGCAGTACTTC.

V is TRBV27 and J is TRBJ1-2; D is unclear. The CDR3 is made up of 13 amino acids. Per germline, CDR1 MNHEY and CDR2 SMNVEV (reference sequence). V dropped 5 bases and J dropped 4 bases, with 11 bases sitting between them. The CDR3 nucleotides read TGTGCCAGCAGTCTTTCCGTTAGCTATGGCTACACCTTC. It specifies CASSLSVSYGYTF.

This clonotype has only one observation. The chain uses TRBV4-1 and TRBJ2-3; D may be TRBD2 (6 bases). The ends were cut back, 1 base at V and 5 bases at J, with 19 bases in the middle. This CDR3 comprises 17 residues. Germline-derived CDR1 and CDR2 are MGHRA and YSYEKL. The CDR3 nucleotides are TGCGCCAGCAGCCAAGTAGCAGGCGGGGCCCAGCGAGATACGCAGTATTTT. It yields the protein CASSQVAGGAQRDTQYF.

The J gene is TRBJ2-1, the V gene TRBV6-1; perhaps TRBD1 as D (6 bases). The CDR3 is 18 residues long. Germline V gene lookup returns CDR1 MNHNS and CDR2 SASEGT. V lost 6 bases and J lost 0, with 21 bases in between. The CDR3 sequence is CASSTEGQIQSSYNEQFF. DNA for the CDR3: TGTGCCAGCAGCACTGAAGGACAGATCCAAAGCTCCTACAATGAGCAGTTCTTC.

The gene calls are TRBV7-3 and TRBJ1-5, with 7 bases fitting TRBD1. Germline assignment: CDR1 SGHTA and CDR2 FQGTGA. This CDR3 has 20 residues. J lost 1 base, V lost 4 bases, and 19 bases had no gene match. The chain's CDR3 is CASSSLPPLQGSGSNQPQHF. The CDR3 DNA is TGTGCCAGCAGCTCACTCCCACCCTTACAGGGGTCCGGGAGCAATCAGCCCCAGCATTTT.

V gene TRBV30 combines with J gene TRBJ1-4, with D possibly TRBD1 on 6 matching bases. The CDR3 consists of 15 residues. The germline V gene encodes CDR1 GTSNPN and CDR2 SVGIG (reference sequence). With 1 base removed from V and 8 bases from J, the gap between germline ends came to 17 bases. The CDR3 DNA follows: TGTGCCTGGAGTGCGGGAGAAGGGGGAGTCGAAAAACTGTTTTTT. Encoded protein: CAWSAGEGGVEKLFF. The full variable domain, with the rest looked up from reference TRBV30 and TRBJ1-4, is SQTIHQWPATLVQPVGSPLSLECTVEGTSNPNLYWYRQAAGRGLQLLFYSVGIGQISSEVPQNLSASRPQDRQFILSSKKLLLSDSGFYLCAWSAGEGGVEKLFFGSGTQLSVL.

The V call is TRBV12-3 or TRBV12-4, the J call TRBJ2-7; perhaps TRBD1 as D (7 bases). Deletions cut 10 bases from V and 5 bases from J, with 21 bases between. The CDR3 runs 14 residues. CDR3 in DNA: TGTGCCACCGGTAGACAGGGAGGTTCCGACGAGCAGTACTTC. The encoded protein is CATGRQGGSDEQYF.

The chain couples TRBV4-1 to TRBJ2-1; weak D call: TRBD2 (5 bases). Germline V lookup: CDR1 MGHRA, CDR2 YSYEKL. The CDR3 has 16 residues. With 0 bases removed from V and 7 bases from J, the gap between germline ends came to 16 bases. The chain's CDR3 is CASSQDGIAFGNEQFF. In DNA form, the CDR3 reads TGCGCCAGCAGCCAAGATGGGATAGCGTTCGGGAATGAGCAGTTCTTC.

The chain's CDR3 is CASSPPTSVGGGGDTQYF. CDR3 nucleotide sequence: TGTGCCAGCAGCCCCCCCACTAGCGTGGGGGGGGGCGGAGATACGCAGTATTTT. The genes are TRBV9 and TRBJ2-3; a weak D match, TRBD2 (7 bases). The CDR3 runs to 18 residues. Deletions cut 4 bases from V and 5 bases from J, with 26 bases between. Germline V gene sequence: CDR1 SGDLS, CDR2 YYNGEE.

This chain connects TRBV4-2 to TRBJ1-1, with D perhaps matching TRBD1 (5 bases). Trimming stripped 1 base from V and 1 base from J, with 10 bases between. This CDR3 is 15 amino acids long. From germline, CDR1 is LGHNA and CDR2 YNFKEQ. The CDR3 DNA is TGTGCCAGCAGCCAAGGTCTACAGGCGAACACTGAAGCTTTCTTT. Protein: CASSQGLQANTEAFF.

This rearrangement joins TRBV4-1 to TRBJ1-6; D unresolved. CDR1 and CDR2 (germline): MGHRA, YSYEKL. V was shortened by 1 base and J by 5 bases, with 18 bases between the two germline ends. This CDR3 has 18 residues. The CDR3 spells CASSQVRIWERDNSPLHF. The CDR3 DNA is TGCGCCAGCAGCCAAGTGCGGATCTGGGAACGGGATAATTCACCCCTCCACTTT.

The chain joins TRBV20-1 to TRBJ2-1; D ambiguous. V dropped 3 bases and J dropped 8 bases, with 8 bases sitting between them. CDR1 and CDR2 (germline): DFQATT, SNEGSKA (reference sequence). The CDR3 covers 11 residues. CDR3 region: CSASGIHEQFF. In nucleotides, the CDR3 is TGCAGTGCTAGCGGTATCCATGAGCAGTTCTTC.

The chain recombines TRBV18 with TRBJ2-1, with D perhaps being TRBD1 or TRBD2 (5 bases each). The CDR3 loop spans 16 amino acids. With 6 bases removed from V and 8 bases from J, the gap between germline ends came to 23 bases. In germline, CDR1 is KGHSH, CDR2 LQKENI. Here the CDR3 reads CASSHSRTSGKDEQFF. DNA for the CDR3: TGTGCCAGCTCCCATTCCCGGACATCGGGGAAAGATGAGCAGTTCTTC.

The chain combines TRBV18 with TRBJ2-3; 10 positions agree with TRBD2. Germline V gene sequence: CDR1 KGHSH, CDR2 LQKENI. The CDR3 length is 16 residues. The V and J ends lost 6 bases and 0 bases, in that order; junction bases with no gene match: 6. The CDR3, as DNA: TGTGCCAGCTCCCCCGGACTAGCGGTTAGCACAGATACGCAGTATTTT. Translating it yields CASSPGLAVSTDTQYF.